One sample yielded the 25 T cell receptor beta chains listed below, sequenced in a study of blood T cell repertoires in COVID-19. Data came from immunoSEQ multiplex PCR; TCRdb stores just in-frame clones and leaves some out. Seen here are 200,000 to 250,000 clones, about four fifths observed once, and the top ten hold roughly 2.4%. The material sequenced was peripheral blood. The receptors come from an older woman with acute or convalescent COVID-19.

The chain is built from TRBV10-3 and TRBJ1-2; 7 bases map to TRBD1. The germline CDR1 and CDR2 sequences are ENHRY and SYGVKD. This CDR3 contains 13 residues. V trimming: 5 bases; J trimming: 3 bases; junction bases outside the gene matches: 3. CDR3: CAISTGTDYGYTF. The CDR3 nucleotides are TGTGCCATCAGTACCGGGACAGACTATGGCTACACCTTC.

V and J are TRBV27 and TRBJ2-2; the match to TRBD1 covers 9 bases. The CDR3 has 17 amino acids. Germline trimming cut 7 bases from V and 0 bases from J; bases unmatched to any gene: 9. CDR1 and CDR2 (germline): MNHEY, SMNVEV (reference sequence). Written as DNA, the CDR3 is TGTGCCAGCACCCTACTTGGACAGGGGTCGAACACCGGGGAGCTGTTTTTT. Translated, it gives CASTLLGQGSNTGELFF.

J is TRBJ2-1 and V is TRBV19; the match to TRBD1 covers 9 bases. The CDR3 totals 17 residues. The germline V gene has CDR1 LNHDA and CDR2 SQIVND (reference sequence). J lost 2 bases, V lost 4 bases, and 9 bases had no gene match. The CDR3 loop reads CASSKGQGMMAYNEQFF. The CDR3 DNA is TGTGCCAGTAGTAAAGGACAGGGGATGATGGCCTACAATGAGCAGTTCTTC.

In its sample, this clone was seen once. The rearrangement links TRBV4-1 to TRBJ2-5; D perhaps matches TRBD1 (8 bases). The V gene lost 4 bases and the J gene lost 2 bases, with 14 bases spanning the gap. There are 15 residues in the CDR3. Germline values: CDR1 MGHRA, CDR2 YSYEKL. CDR3: CASSREQGGQETQYF. Written as DNA, the CDR3 is TGCGCCAGCAGCCGGGAACAGGGGGGGCAAGAGACCCAGTACTTC.

The chain recombines TRBV4-3 with TRBJ2-7; 7 bases are shared with TRBD1. The CDR3 has 15 residues. The ends lost 0 bases at V and 3 bases at J; junction bases unmatched: 5. Germline V gene lookup returns CDR1 LGHNA and CDR2 YSLEER. The CDR3 nucleotides read TGCGCCAGCAGCCAAGATCGGACAGGCAACTACGAGCAGTACTTC. Its protein is CASSQDRTGNYEQYF.

V usage is TRBV7-9 and J usage is TRBJ2-2, with 7 bases aligning to TRBD1. Germline lookup yields CDR1 SEHNR and CDR2 FQNEAQ (reference sequence). CDR3 length: 15 residues. After removal of 5 bases from V and 5 bases from J, the junction contained 8 bases not matched to a gene. CDR3 sequence reads: CASSARQGRTGELFF. Written as DNA, the CDR3 is TGTGCCAGCAGCGCACGACAGGGTCGGACCGGGGAGCTGTTTTTT.

This chain joins TRBV28 and TRBJ1-2; D remains ambiguous. V dropped 2 bases and J dropped 6 bases, with 16 bases sitting between them. Looked up from germline, CDR1 is MDHEN and CDR2 is SYDVKM. This CDR3 contains 15 residues. DNA of the CDR3: TGTGCCAGCAGTTTAGCGGGATTGGTTGCTAATGGCTACACCTTC. Translating gives CASSLAGLVANGYTF.

V gene TRBV27 combines with J gene TRBJ1-2; D perhaps matches TRBD1 (6 bases). The germline V and J ends were trimmed by 5 bases and 2 bases, with 9 bases remaining between them. This CDR3 is 13 amino acids long. Per germline, CDR1 MNHEY and CDR2 SMNVEV (reference sequence). The CDR3 spells CASSTDRNYGYTF. CDR3 bases: TGTGCCAGCAGTACCGACAGGAACTATGGCTACACCTTC.

CDR3 residues: CASSLDRGKPGELFF. DNA for the CDR3: TGTGCCAGCAGCCTAGACAGGGGGAAACCCGGGGAGCTGTTTTTT. The genes are TRBV7-3 and TRBJ2-2, with 9 bases lining up with TRBD1. The germline gives CDR1 SGHTA, CDR2 FQGTGA. Trimming cost V 5 bases and J 6 bases; bases outside gene matches: 7. The CDR3 loop spans 15 amino acids.

V is TRBV5-1 and J is TRBJ2-3; no firm D call. The CDR3 extends over 14 amino acids. The V end was cut by 4 bases, the J end by 2 bases, with 11 bases between. Per germline, CDR1 SGHRS and CDR2 YFSETQ. CDR3 region: CASSSYTVTDTQYF. CDR3 coding DNA: TGCGCCAGCAGCAGCTATACTGTCACAGATACGCAGTATTTT.

The chain links TRBV6-5 to TRBJ2-3; 10 nucleotides match TRBD2. Trimming at V came to 6 bases and at J to 4 bases, leaving 4 bases not matched to a gene. Germline CDR1 and CDR2: MNHEY and SVGAGI. The CDR3 runs 14 residues. DNA of the CDR3: TGTGCCAGCAGCTGGGGACTAGCGTCAGATACGCAGTATTTT. Its protein product is CASSWGLASDTQYF.

This chain uses TRBV4-1 with TRBJ1-2; 7 bases are a match to TRBD1. This CDR3 has 13 residues. V lost 2 bases, J lost 9 bases, and 6 bases stayed unmatched. In germline, CDR1 is MGHRA, CDR2 YSYEKL. CDR3 coding DNA: TGCGCCAGCAGCCAATACACAGGGGCGCGCTACACCTTC. The encoded protein is CASSQYTGARYTF.

The rearrangement links TRBV7-9 to TRBJ1-1; 8 nucleotides match TRBD1. This CDR3 is built from 16 residues. V shed 5 bases and J 4 bases; nucleotides not matched to a gene: 12. The germline gives CDR1 SEHNR, CDR2 FQNEAQ (reference sequence). CDR3 sequence (DNA): TGTGCCAGCAGCCCAATAGGACAGGGACGGGGCACTGAAGCTTTCTTT. Amino acids: CASSPIGQGRGTEAFF.

V usage is TRBV10-3 and J usage is TRBJ1-2, with D unresolved. This CDR3 contains 13 residues. Between the trimmed V and J ends, which lost 11 bases and 2 bases, there was a span of 15 bases. The germline V gene encodes CDR1 ENHRY and CDR2 SYGVKD. CDR3 DNA sequence: TGTGCCTTGAAAAAGGAGGGAAACTATGGCTACACCTTC. Amino acids: CALKKEGNYGYTF.

V gene TRBV7-9 combines with J gene TRBJ1-1; tentatively, D is TRBD1 (5 bases). V shed 3 bases and J shed 3 bases, with 8 bases lying between them. The CDR3 has 13 amino acids. The V gene's germline CDR1 is SEHNR and CDR2 FQNEAQ (reference sequence). In DNA form, the CDR3 reads TGTGCCAGCAGCTTTGGGGGGGACACTGAAGCTTTCTTT. The encoded protein is CASSFGGDTEAFF. The full variable domain, in which reference TRBV7-9 and TRBJ1-1 provide the parts outside the CDR3, is DTGVSQNPRHKITKRGQNVTFRCDPISEHNRLYWYRQTLGQGPEFLTYFQNEAQLEKSRLLSDRFSAERPKGSFSTLEIQRTEQGDSAMYLCASSFGGDTEAFFGQGTRLTVV.

CDR3 sequence reads: CASSLAGGSGNTIYF. The CDR3 region has the DNA TGTGCCAGCAGCTTAGCGGGTGGCTCTGGAAACACCATATATTTT. V gene TRBV11-2 combines with J gene TRBJ1-3; no clear D gene. The ends were cut back, 1 base at V and 0 bases at J, with 7 bases in the middle. Germline V gene sequence: CDR1 SGHAT, CDR2 FQNNGV. The CDR3 is 15 amino acids.

The J gene is TRBJ1-1, the V gene TRBV7-9; D is unresolved. Germline lookup yields CDR1 SEHNR and CDR2 FQNEAQ (reference sequence). The CDR3 extends over 16 amino acids. V was clipped by 0 bases and J by 0 bases, with 11 bases between them. This CDR3 is CASSLAGLGVNTEAFF. For the CDR3, the DNA is TGTGCCAGCAGCTTAGCGGGTTTAGGAGTGAACACTGAAGCTTTCTTT.

The rearrangement joins TRBV12-3 or TRBV12-4 to TRBJ2-7; weak D call: TRBD1 (5 bases). V was trimmed by 7 bases and J by 0 bases, leaving 7 bases between them. This CDR3 region has 12 residues. CDR3 DNA: TGTGCCAGCAAAGACAGCTCCTACGAGCAGTACTTC. This gives the protein CASKDSSYEQYF.

V is TRBV6-5 and J is TRBJ1-2; D remains unclear. Germline V gives CDR1 MNHEY, CDR2 SVGAGI. V lost 0 bases to trimming and J lost 4 bases, with 12 bases between them. The CDR3 contains 15 residues. Here the CDR3 reads CASSYSSDGVYGYTF. As DNA, the CDR3 is TGTGCCAGCAGTTACTCGTCAGATGGTGTCTATGGCTACACCTTC.

The sample holds a few counts of this clone. The chain carries TRBV2 and TRBJ1-5; weak D call: TRBD1 (6 bases). The V gene lost 8 bases and the J gene lost 9 bases, with 14 bases spanning the gap. The CDR3 loop spans 12 amino acids. Per the germline V gene, CDR1 is SNHLY and CDR2 is FYNNEI. As DNA, the CDR3 is TGTGCCAGCCGGACGGGGACATGGCCCCAGCATTTT. Amino acids: CASRTGTWPQHF.

This sequence joins TRBV2 and TRBJ1-2; unclear D gene. Germline V gene data show CDR1 as SNHLY and CDR2 as FYNNEI. The V end lost 4 bases, the J end lost 4 bases, and 4 bases lay between the germline ends. CDR3 size: 11 residues. This CDR3 is CASSGAYGYTF. The CDR3 DNA reads TGTGCCAGCAGTGGGGCCTATGGCTACACCTTC.

This clone has just one count. The chain joins TRBV5-5 to TRBJ1-2; TRBD1 is a possible D gene (6 bases). There are 12 residues in the CDR3. Germline lookup yields CDR1 SGHKS and CDR2 YYEKEE (reference sequence). Trimming took off 1 base at V and 8 bases at J, with 9 bases between the two ends. CDR3 in amino acids: CASSLNTGGYTF. CDR3 bases: TGTGCCAGCAGCTTGAATACAGGGGGCTACACCTTC.

The rearrangement links TRBV5-1 to TRBJ2-2; 10 bases are shared with TRBD2. This CDR3 spans 17 amino acids. The V gene end was trimmed by 2 bases and the J gene end by 2 bases; junction bases not matched to a gene: 6. CDR1 SGHRS and CDR2 YFSETQ come from the germline V gene. The CDR3 DNA sequence: TGCGCCAGCAGCTTCAGTAGCGGGGGGACCAACACCGGGGAGCTGTTTTTT. The encoded protein is CASSFSSGGTNTGELFF.

The chain is built from TRBV3-1 (or the pseudogene TRBV3-2) and TRBJ2-5; TRBD1 might be the D (6 bases). The ends were cut back, 5 bases at V and 5 bases at J, with 12 bases in the middle. The CDR3 spans 13 residues. Germline V gene sequence: CDR1 LGHDT, CDR2 YNNKEL (reference sequence). The chain's CDR3 is CASSLGTRETQYF. The CDR3 DNA follows: TGTGCCAGCAGCTTGGGGACAAGGGAGACCCAGTACTTC.

The rearrangement links TRBV7-2 to TRBJ1-1, with 9 bases matching TRBD1. V shed 7 bases and J 5 bases; nucleotides not matched to a gene: 8. Germline V gene sequence: CDR1 SGHTA, CDR2 FQGNSA. The CDR3 runs to 14 residues. The CDR3, as DNA: TGTGCCAGCAAACAACAGGGGGCGAGGACTGAAGCTTTCTTT. This sequence encodes CASKQQGARTEAFF.